This passage covers 20 T cell receptor beta chains from one sample sequenced in a study of response to subunit inactivated influenza vaccine. TCRdb reprocessed the RT-PCR reads with MiXCR, giving one entry per CDR3 protein. Here the sample spans fewer than 650,000 distinct CDR3 sequences, under 15% being singletons. The input for sequencing was PBMCs from blood, taken 40 to 50 days after vaccination. These receptors were obtained from a man aged 45 to 65 who received an inactivated influenza vaccine.

This clonotype was recorded a few times. J is TRBJ2-2 and V is TRBV6-5; 13 bases are a match to TRBD2. The ends lost 0 bases at V and 6 bases at J; junction bases unmatched: 10. The CDR3 is 19 amino acids. Germline V CDR1 and CDR2: MNHEY, SVGAGI. This CDR3 reads CASSYSPGLAGRRAGELFF. CDR3 bases: TGTGCCAGCAGTTACTCTCCGGGACTAGCGGGGAGACGCGCCGGGGAGCTGTTTTTT.

The rearrangement uses TRBV5-6 and TRBJ2-7; 8 bases align to TRBD1. With 0 bases clipped from V and 2 bases from J, the junction kept 7 bases outside the gene matches. The V gene's germline CDR1 is SGHDT and CDR2 YYEEEE. CDR3 size: 16 residues. The CDR3 nucleotides are TGTGCCAGCAGCTTGGCTCCCGGACAGGGAACCTACGAGCAGTACTTC. Translated: CASSLAPGQGTYEQYF. The whole variable domain, filled in from reference TRBV5-6 and TRBJ2-7, reads DAGVTQSPTHLIKTRGQQVTLRCSPKSGHDTVSWYQQALGQGPQFIFQYYEEEERQRGNFPDRFSGHQFPNYSSELNVNALLLGDSALYLCASSLAPGQGTYEQYFGPGTRLTVT.

This clonotype was recorded at least ten times. The chain links TRBV4-3 to TRBJ2-3; D is ambiguous. V lost 0 bases and J lost 1, with 11 bases in between. The CDR3 runs 16 residues. Germline-derived CDR1 and CDR2 are LGHNA and YSLEER. The CDR3 loop is CASSQDLSPGTDTQYF. For the CDR3, the DNA is TGCGCCAGCAGCCAAGATCTAAGCCCGGGCACAGATACGCAGTATTTT.

In this sample, this clonotype turned up many times. The rearrangement uses TRBV6-5 and TRBJ2-1; 8 nucleotides match TRBD2. Trimming took 0 bases from V and 8 from J; bases not matched to a gene: 9. Germline CDR1 is MNHEY and CDR2 is SVGAGI. The CDR3 is 16 residues long. In nucleotides, the CDR3 is TGTGCCAGCAGTTACTCTCGGGGGGGGGCCTTCGATGAGCAGTTCTTC. It encodes CASSYSRGGAFDEQFF.

The table lists this clonotype with a few counts. V usage is TRBV11-2 and J usage is TRBJ2-2; 7 positions match TRBD1. Trimming at V came to 5 bases and at J to 7 bases, leaving 7 bases not matched to a gene. The CDR3 runs 14 residues. Germline CDR1 SGHAT, CDR2 FQNNGV. The CDR3 spells CASSPDREIGELFF. Here the CDR3 DNA reads TGTGCCAGCAGCCCCGACAGGGAGATCGGGGAGCTGTTTTTT.

This clonotype has a handful of counts. CDR3 loop: CASSQGGGDSGNTIYF. In DNA, the CDR3 is TGCGCCAGCAGCCAAGGGGGGGGCGACTCTGGAAACACCATATATTTT. The chain employs TRBV4-3 and TRBJ1-3, with a weak D call TRBD1 (6 bases). V lost 1 base and J 0 bases, leaving 10 bases between the germline ends. The CDR3 totals 16 residues. Germline CDR1 and CDR2: LGHNA and YSLEER.

In its sample, this clonotype was seen a few times. V is TRBV7-9 and J is TRBJ2-4; 8 bases align to TRBD1. After removal of 5 bases from V and 6 bases from J, the junction contained 6 bases not matched to a gene. The CDR3 covers 14 residues. Germline CDR1 is SEHNR and CDR2 is FQNEAQ (reference sequence). The CDR3 region has the DNA TGTGCCAGCAGCCCTCAGACAGGGGCAAACATTCAGTACTTC. Translated: CASSPQTGANIQYF.

The CDR3 region is CAISDAVEGKTQYF. The CDR3 bases are TGTGCCATCAGTGATGCGGTAGAGGGAAAGACCCAGTACTTC. The chain has TRBV10-3 and TRBJ2-5; TRBD2 is a possible D gene (5 bases). The CDR3 contains 14 residues. Germline V gene lookup returns CDR1 ENHRY and CDR2 SYGVKD. V was trimmed by 3 bases and J by 6 bases, leaving 14 bases between them.

This chain links TRBV3-1 with TRBJ2-1; 7 bases are shared with TRBD2. This CDR3 comprises 16 residues. The V gene's germline CDR1 is LGHDT and CDR2 YNNKEL (reference sequence). The V and J ends lost 1 base and 0 bases, in that order; junction bases with no gene match: 3. CDR3 region: CASSQAGTTSYNEQFF. The CDR3, as DNA: TGTGCCAGCAGCCAAGCCGGGACTACCTCCTACAATGAGCAGTTCTTC.

Only a few counts were recorded for this clonotype. V and J are TRBV9 and TRBJ2-7, with TRBD2 matching 12 bases. The CDR3 sequence is 14 residues long. Germline assignment: CDR1 SGDLS and CDR2 YYNGEE. Trimming cost V 3 bases and J 6 bases; bases outside gene matches: 4. The CDR3 DNA sequence: TGTGCCAGCAGCGCTAGCGGGAGGGCGTCCGAGCAGTACTTC. Its translation is CASSASGRASEQYF.

This rearrangement joins TRBV20-1 to TRBJ2-5, with D unclear. Trimming pared 6 bases from V and 5 bases from J, leaving 16 bases between. CDR3 size: 13 residues. The V gene's germline CDR1 is DFQATT and CDR2 SNEGSKA (reference sequence). Here the CDR3 reads CSAVEFSSETQYF. The CDR3, as DNA: TGCAGTGCCGTAGAATTCTCCAGCGAGACCCAGTACTTC.

This clonotype came up a few times. V is TRBV25-1 and J is TRBJ2-2, with 8 bases aligning to TRBD2. In germline, CDR1 is MGHDK, CDR2 SYGVNS. Trimming cost V 1 base and J 3 bases; bases outside gene matches: 10. The CDR3 consists of 18 residues. CDR3 nucleotide sequence: TGTGCCAGCAGTGAATGGGGAGCGGGAGAGGTTTACACCGGGGAGCTGTTTTTT. It specifies CASSEWGAGEVYTGELFF.

This clonotype was observed a few times. The chain recombines TRBV19 with TRBJ1-2, with D perhaps TRBD1 (6 bases). Germline values: CDR1 LNHDA, CDR2 SQIVND (reference sequence). V shed 11 bases and J shed 3 bases, with 13 bases lying between them. The CDR3 has 12 residues. CDR3 nucleotide sequence: TGTGCCGTCCAAGGGACATACTATGGCTACACCTTC. This translates into CAVQGTYYGYTF.

In its sample, this clonotype was seen many times. The chain is built from TRBV28 and TRBJ2-7; no definite D call. Trimming removed 4 bases at V and 3 bases at J, with 7 bases between. The length of the CDR3 is 12 residues. The germline V gene has CDR1 MDHEN and CDR2 SYDVKM. CDR3: CASSSYSYEQYF. CDR3 in DNA: TGTGCCAGCAGTTCGTATAGCTACGAGCAGTACTTC.

This clonotype was seen more than once but under ten times. The chain links TRBV5-1 to TRBJ2-2, with D perhaps TRBD1 (5 bases). The CDR3 consists of 13 residues. Looked up from germline, CDR1 is SGHRS and CDR2 is YFSETQ. The V and J ends lost 4 bases and 6 bases respectively, with 10 bases between them. The CDR3 bases are TGCGCCAGCAGCACCAGGGTGCCCGGGGAGCTGTTTTTT. It yields the protein CASSTRVPGELFF.

This clonotype occurred many times. J is TRBJ2-7 and V is TRBV29-1; D ambiguous. CDR3 length: 12 residues. Germline CDR1 SQVTM, CDR2 ANQGSEA. V dropped 4 bases and J dropped 6 bases, with 13 bases sitting between them. The CDR3 DNA is TGCAGCGTTGGTGGCCACCAGATCGAGCAGTACTTC. Translating it yields CSVGGHQIEQYF.

This clonotype showed up many times. The V call is TRBV29-1, the J call TRBJ2-5, with unresolved D. V lost 2 bases and J lost 7, with 11 bases in between. The CDR3 loop spans 12 amino acids. Germline lookup yields CDR1 SQVTM and CDR2 ANQGSEA. CDR3: CSVEIVAGTQYF. In DNA, the CDR3 is TGCAGCGTTGAAATTGTCGCCGGGACCCAGTACTTC.

In this sample, this clonotype turned up a few times. This chain joins TRBV9 and TRBJ2-1, with 9 bases that match TRBD2. The germline V gene encodes CDR1 SGDLS and CDR2 YYNGEE. V lost 0 bases to trimming and J lost 16 bases; unmatched junction nucleotides: 8. The CDR3 loop spans 13 amino acids. The CDR3 DNA is TGTGCCAGCAGCGTAGAAGCGGGAGGACCGATATTCTTC. It yields the protein CASSVEAGGPIFF.

This clonotype has a handful of counts. V is TRBV5-8 and J is TRBJ1-5; possibly TRBD1 for D (6 bases). V dropped 1 base and J dropped 7 bases, with 12 bases sitting between them. This CDR3 has 14 amino acids. Germline assignment: CDR1 SGHTS and CDR2 YDEGEE. The CDR3 here is CASSLMGQRQPQHF. In DNA form, the CDR3 reads TGTGCCAGCAGCTTGATGGGACAACGACAGCCCCAGCATTTT.

This clonotype has just a few counts. V gene TRBV6-2 or TRBV6-3 combines with J gene TRBJ2-5; a weak D match, TRBD2 (5 bases). Germline V gives CDR1 MNHEY, CDR2 SVGEGT. Trimming removed 8 bases from V and 5 bases from J, with 15 bases in between. CDR3 length equals 13 residues. The CDR3 loop is CASGLWTGETQYF. The CDR3 coding sequence is TGTGCCAGCGGGCTTTGGACGGGGGAGACCCAGTACTTC.